This T cell receptor (beta chain) is drawn from a study of spatial heterogeneity in lung cancer. Findings of the study overall: The appearance of ubiquitous expanded tumor TCRs in blood was greater at resection than follow-up.

As for time point: sample taken at primary tumor resection. Unsorted tumor, nontumor lung tissue or cryopreserved PBMC supplied the whole RNA. Every TCR cDNA molecule bore a unique molecular identifier. TCRdb analysed the 5' RACE reads with MiXCR anew, one entry per CDR3 protein. Among tens of thousands of distinct CDR3 sequences listed, 10% to 15% were seen once. The CDR3 spans 12 residues. CDR1 is DFQATT, CDR2 SNEGSKA, per germline (reference sequence). V lost 3 bases to trimming and J lost 4 bases, with 4 bases between them. To note about this clonotype: Antigen specificity is unknown.

Here the sequenced sample was PBMCs, taken at surgery. This TCR was sampled from a female donor with early-stage non-small cell lung cancer. The chain links TRBV20-1 to TRBJ2-6; D is uncertain. This CDR3 is CSASAGANVLTF. CDR3 DNA sequence: TGCAGTGCTAGCGCGGGGGCCAACGTCCTGACTTTC.